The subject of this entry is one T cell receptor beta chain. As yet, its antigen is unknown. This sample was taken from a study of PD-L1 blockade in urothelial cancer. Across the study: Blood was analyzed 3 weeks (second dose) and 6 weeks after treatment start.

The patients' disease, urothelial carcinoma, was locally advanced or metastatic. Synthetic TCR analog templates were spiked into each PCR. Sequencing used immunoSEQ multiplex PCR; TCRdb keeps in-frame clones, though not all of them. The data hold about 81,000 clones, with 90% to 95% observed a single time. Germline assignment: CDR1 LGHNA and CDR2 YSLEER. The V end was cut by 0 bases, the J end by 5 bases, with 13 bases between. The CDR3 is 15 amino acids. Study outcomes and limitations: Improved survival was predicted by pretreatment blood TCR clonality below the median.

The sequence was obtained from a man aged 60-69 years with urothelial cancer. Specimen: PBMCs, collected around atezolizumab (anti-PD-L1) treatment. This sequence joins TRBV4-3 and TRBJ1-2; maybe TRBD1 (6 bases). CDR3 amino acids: CASSQDITGHYGYTF. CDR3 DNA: TGCGCCAGCAGCCAAGATATTACAGGGCATTATGGCTACACCTTC.